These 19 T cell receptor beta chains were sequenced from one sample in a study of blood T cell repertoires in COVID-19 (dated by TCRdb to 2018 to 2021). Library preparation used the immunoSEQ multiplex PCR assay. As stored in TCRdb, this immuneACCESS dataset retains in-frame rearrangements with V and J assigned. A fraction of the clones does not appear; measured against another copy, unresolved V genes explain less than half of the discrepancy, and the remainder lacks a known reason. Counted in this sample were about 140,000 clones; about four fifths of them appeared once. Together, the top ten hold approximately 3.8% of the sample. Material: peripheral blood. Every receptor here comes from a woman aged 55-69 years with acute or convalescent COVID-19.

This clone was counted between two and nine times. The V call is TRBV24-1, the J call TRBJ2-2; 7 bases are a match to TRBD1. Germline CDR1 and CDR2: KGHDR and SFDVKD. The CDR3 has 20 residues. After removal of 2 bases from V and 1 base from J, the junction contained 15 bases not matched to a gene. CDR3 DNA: TGTGCCACCAGTGATTGGGGTAAGGGGGCCCTCCAAATGAACACCGGGGAGCTGTTTTTT. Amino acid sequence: CATSDWGKGALQMNTGELFF.

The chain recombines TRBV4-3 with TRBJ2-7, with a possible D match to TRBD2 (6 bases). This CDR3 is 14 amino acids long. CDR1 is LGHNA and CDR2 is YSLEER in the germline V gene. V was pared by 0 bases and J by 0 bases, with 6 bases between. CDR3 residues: CASSQDSGSYEQYF. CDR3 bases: TGCGCCAGCAGCCAAGATAGCGGCTCCTACGAGCAGTACTTC.

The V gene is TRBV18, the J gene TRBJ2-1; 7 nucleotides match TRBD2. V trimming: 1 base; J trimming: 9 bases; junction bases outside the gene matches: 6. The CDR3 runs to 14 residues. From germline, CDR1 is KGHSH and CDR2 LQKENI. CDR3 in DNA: TGTGCCAGCTCACCACGGAGGGAGCGGGGTGAGCAGTTCTTC. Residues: CASSPRRERGEQFF. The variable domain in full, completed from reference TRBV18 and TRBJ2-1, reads NAGVMQNPRHLVRRRGQEARLRCSPMKGHSHVYWYRQLPEEGLKFMVYLQKENIIDESGMPKERFSAEFPKEGPSILRIQQVVRGDSAAYFCASSPRRERGEQFFGPGTRLTVL.

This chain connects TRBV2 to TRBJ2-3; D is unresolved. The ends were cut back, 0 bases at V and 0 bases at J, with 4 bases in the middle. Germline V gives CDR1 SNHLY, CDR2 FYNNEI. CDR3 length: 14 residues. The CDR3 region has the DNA TGTGCCAGCAGTGAAGCTCTGAGCACAGATACGCAGTATTTT. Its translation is CASSEALSTDTQYF.

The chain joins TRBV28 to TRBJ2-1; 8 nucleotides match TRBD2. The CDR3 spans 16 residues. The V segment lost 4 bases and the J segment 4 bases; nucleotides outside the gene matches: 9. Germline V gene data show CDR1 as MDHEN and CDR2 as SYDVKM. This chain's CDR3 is CASSSLAGDAYNEQFF. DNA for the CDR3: TGTGCCAGCAGTTCCCTAGCGGGCGATGCGTACAATGAGCAGTTCTTC.

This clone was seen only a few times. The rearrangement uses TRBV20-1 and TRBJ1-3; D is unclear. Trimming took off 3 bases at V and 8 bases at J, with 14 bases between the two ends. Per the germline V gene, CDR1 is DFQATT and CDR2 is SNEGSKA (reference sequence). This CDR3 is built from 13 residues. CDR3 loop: CSASRTYRDTIYF. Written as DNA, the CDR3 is TGCAGTGCTAGTAGAACTTACCGGGACACCATATATTTT.

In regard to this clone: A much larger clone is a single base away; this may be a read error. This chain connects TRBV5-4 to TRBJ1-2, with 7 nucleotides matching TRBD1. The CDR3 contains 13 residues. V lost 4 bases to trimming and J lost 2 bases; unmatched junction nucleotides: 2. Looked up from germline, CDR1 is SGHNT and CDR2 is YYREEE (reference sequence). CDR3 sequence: CASSMDRNYGYTF. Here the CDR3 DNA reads TGTGCCAGCAGCATGGACAGGAACTATGGCTACACCTTC.

The CDR3 bases are TGTGCCAGTGGACAGAGAGGGATTGGGACGAATGAGCAGTTCTTC. Translation: CASGQRGIGTNEQFF. The chain links TRBV6-5 to TRBJ2-1; D may be TRBD1 (6 bases). Germline-derived CDR1 and CDR2 are MNHEY and SVGAGI. Trimming left V 9 bases short and J 7 bases short, with 22 bases between. This CDR3 spans 15 amino acids.

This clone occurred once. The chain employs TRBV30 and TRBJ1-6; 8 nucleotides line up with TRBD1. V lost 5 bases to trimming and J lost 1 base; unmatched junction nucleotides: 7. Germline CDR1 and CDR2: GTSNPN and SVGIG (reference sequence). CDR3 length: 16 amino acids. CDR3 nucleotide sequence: TGTGCCTGGGGACCGGGACAGGTTTCCTATAATTCACCCCTCCACTTT. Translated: CAWGPGQVSYNSPLHF. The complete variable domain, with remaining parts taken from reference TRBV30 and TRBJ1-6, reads SQTIHQWPATLVQPVGSPLSLECTVEGTSNPNLYWYRQAAGRGLQLLFYSVGIGQISSEVPQNLSASRPQDRQFILSSKKLLLSDSGFYLCAWGPGQVSYNSPLHFGNGTRLTVT.

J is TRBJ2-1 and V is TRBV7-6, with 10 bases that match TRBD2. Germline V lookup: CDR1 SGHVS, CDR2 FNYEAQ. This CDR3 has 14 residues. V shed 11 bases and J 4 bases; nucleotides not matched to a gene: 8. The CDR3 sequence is CASSGTSVYNEQFF. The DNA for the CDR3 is TGTGCCTCATCGGGGACTAGCGTGTACAATGAGCAGTTCTTC.

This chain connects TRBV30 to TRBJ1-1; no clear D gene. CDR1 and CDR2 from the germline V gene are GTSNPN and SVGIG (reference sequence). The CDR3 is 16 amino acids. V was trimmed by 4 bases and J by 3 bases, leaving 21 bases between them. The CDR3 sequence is CAWNPGRLSGDTEAFF. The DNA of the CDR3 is TGTGCCTGGAACCCGGGGAGGTTGAGTGGGGACACTGAAGCTTTCTTT.

CDR3 in DNA: TGCGCCAGCAGCCAAGACCCAGGGGCGCGTAACTATGGCTACACCTTC. Translating it yields CASSQDPGARNYGYTF. V usage is TRBV4-1 and J usage is TRBJ1-2, with D possibly being TRBD1 (6 bases). V was clipped by 0 bases and J by 1 base, with 12 bases between them. This CDR3 comprises 16 residues. Germline V CDR1 and CDR2: MGHRA, YSYEKL.

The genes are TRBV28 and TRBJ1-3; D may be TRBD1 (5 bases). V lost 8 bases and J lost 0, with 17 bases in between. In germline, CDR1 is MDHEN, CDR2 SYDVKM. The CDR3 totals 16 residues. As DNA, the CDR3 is TGTGCCAGCGGATTTGAAACAGGCAACTCTGGAAACACCATATATTTT. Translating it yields CASGFETGNSGNTIYF. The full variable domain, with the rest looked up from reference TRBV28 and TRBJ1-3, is DVKVTQSSRYLVKRTGEKVFLECVQDMDHENMFWYRQDPGLGLRLIYFSYDVKMKEKGDIPEGYSVSREKKERFSLILESASTNQTSMYLCASGFETGNSGNTIYFGEGSWLTVV.

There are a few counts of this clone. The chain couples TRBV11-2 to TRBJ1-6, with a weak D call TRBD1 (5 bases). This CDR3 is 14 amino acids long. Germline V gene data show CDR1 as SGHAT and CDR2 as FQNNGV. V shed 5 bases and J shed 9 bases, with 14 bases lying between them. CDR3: CASSLTGGGSPLHF. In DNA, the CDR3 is TGTGCCAGCAGCCTGACGGGGGGGGGTTCACCCCTCCACTTT.

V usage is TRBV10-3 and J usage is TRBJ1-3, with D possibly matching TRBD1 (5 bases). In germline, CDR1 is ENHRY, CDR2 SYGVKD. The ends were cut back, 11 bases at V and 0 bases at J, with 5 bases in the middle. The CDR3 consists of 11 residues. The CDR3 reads CAQGSGNTIYF. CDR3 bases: TGTGCCCAGGGCTCTGGAAACACCATATATTTT.

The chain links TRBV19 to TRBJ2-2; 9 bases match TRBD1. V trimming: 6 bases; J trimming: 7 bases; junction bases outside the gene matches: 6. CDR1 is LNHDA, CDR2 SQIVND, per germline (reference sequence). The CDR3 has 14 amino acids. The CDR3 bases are TGTGCCAGTAGGCGGGACAGGGCTGTCGGGGAGCTGTTTTTT. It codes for CASRRDRAVGELFF.

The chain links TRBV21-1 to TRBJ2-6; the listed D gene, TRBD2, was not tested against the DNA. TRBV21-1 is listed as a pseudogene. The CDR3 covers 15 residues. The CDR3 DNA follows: TGTGCCAGCAGCAGAGGGTCCCTACCCCTCAACGTCCTGACTTTC. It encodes CASSRGSLPLNVLTF.

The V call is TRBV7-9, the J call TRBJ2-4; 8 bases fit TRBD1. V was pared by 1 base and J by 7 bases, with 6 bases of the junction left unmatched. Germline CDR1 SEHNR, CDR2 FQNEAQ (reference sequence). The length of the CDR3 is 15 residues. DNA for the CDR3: TGTGCCAGCAGCTTAGTCGCAGGGGGCGGGAACATTCAGTACTTC. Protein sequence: CASSLVAGGGNIQYF.

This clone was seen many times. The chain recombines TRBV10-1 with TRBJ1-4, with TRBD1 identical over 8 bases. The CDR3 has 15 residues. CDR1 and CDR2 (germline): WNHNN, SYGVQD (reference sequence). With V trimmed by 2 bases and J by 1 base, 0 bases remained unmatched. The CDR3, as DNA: TGCGCCAGCAGTGAGACAGGGGGAACTAATGAAAAACTGTTTTTT. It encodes CASSETGGTNEKLFF.